Presented here are 27 T cell receptor beta chains from one specimen sequenced in a study of STAT5B mutations in CD4+ large granular lymphocyte leukemia. Sequencing used immunoSEQ multiplex PCR; TCRdb keeps in-frame clones, though not all of them. The table lists about 34,000 clones, roughly four fifths of them singletons. Sequences were obtained from CD4+ T cells from blood buffy coats. Receptors were obtained from a human donor in good health.

V and J are TRBV5-1 and TRBJ1-2; possible D gene TRBD1, 6 bases. V lost 7 bases and J 2 bases, leaving 12 bases between the germline ends. This CDR3 has 13 amino acids. The germline V gene has CDR1 SGHRS and CDR2 YFSETQ. The CDR3 DNA follows: TGCGCCAGCTCAGGGGATCCCAACTATGGCTACACCTTC. It specifies CASSGDPNYGYTF.

The chain employs TRBV2 and TRBJ1-5; tentative D call: TRBD1 (5 bases). Germline CDR1 is SNHLY and CDR2 is FYNNEI. V was clipped by 6 bases and J by 0 bases, with 12 bases between them. The CDR3 is 15 residues long. CDR3 coding DNA: TGTGCCAGCAGACCGACGGGGCTTAGCAATCAGCCCCAGCATTTT. It yields the protein CASRPTGLSNQPQHF.

This clone was seen a few times. The chain uses TRBV2 and TRBJ1-2, with D possibly TRBD1 on 5 matching bases. The V and J ends lost 5 bases and 4 bases respectively, with 26 bases between them. The CDR3 is made up of 18 amino acids. The germline gives CDR1 SNHLY, CDR2 FYNNEI. The DNA for the CDR3 is TGTGCCAGCAGTCCTACAACTCCTCAGGGTTCTGGGGGCTATGGCTACACCTTC. It codes for CASSPTTPQGSGGYGYTF. The complete variable domain, with remaining parts taken from reference TRBV2 and TRBJ1-2, reads EPEVTQTPSHQVTQMGQEVILRCVPISNHLYFYWYRQILGQKVEFLVSFYNNEISEKSEIFDDQFSVERPDGSNFTLKIRSTKLEDSAMYFCASSPTTPQGSGGYGYTFGSGTRLTVV.

The chain couples TRBV6-4 to TRBJ1-2; 10 bases fit TRBD1. V lost 6 bases to trimming and J lost 5 bases; unmatched junction nucleotides: 12. This CDR3 is built from 16 residues. Germline CDR1 MRHNA, CDR2 SNTAGT. DNA of the CDR3: TGTGCCAGCAGCCGACAGGGGGCAGGGAGGGGATATGGCTACACCTTC. This encodes CASSRQGAGRGYGYTF.

The rearrangement joins TRBV11-2 to TRBJ2-3; 14 bases align to TRBD2. V dropped 5 bases and J dropped 4; count of bases not matched to a gene: 5. Germline V gene lookup returns CDR1 SGHAT and CDR2 FQNNGV. The length of the CDR3 is 16 residues. This CDR3 reads CASSTGLAGGADTQYF. The CDR3 DNA follows: TGTGCCAGCAGCACTGGACTAGCGGGGGGTGCAGATACGCAGTATTTT. Combining the CDR3 with reference TRBV11-2 and TRBJ2-3 gives the whole variable domain EAGVAQSPRYKIIEKRQSVAFWCNPISGHATLYWYQQILGQGPKLLIQFQNNGVVDDSQLPKDRFSAERLKGVDSTLKIQPAKLEDSAVYLCASSTGLAGGADTQYFGPGTRLTVL.

V is TRBV10-1 and J is TRBJ2-7; TRBD2 aligns across 7 bases. With 4 bases clipped from V and 4 bases from J, the junction kept 7 bases outside the gene matches. CDR1 and CDR2 from the germline V gene are WNHNN and SYGVQD (reference sequence). CDR3 length: 14 amino acids. CDR3 sequence (DNA): TGCGCCAGCAGTGTCGGCGGGAGTGGGTACGAGCAGTACTTC. It translates to CASSVGGSGYEQYF.

This clone was picked up a small number of times. The chain recombines TRBV4-1 with TRBJ1-1, with no clear D. The CDR3 covers 14 residues. The germline gives CDR1 MGHRA, CDR2 YSYEKL. V was cut by 6 bases and J by 1 base, with 12 bases left in between. The CDR3 region has the DNA TGCGCCAGCAGGGCCAGAAGAGGGAACACTGAAGCTTTCTTT. It translates to CASRARRGNTEAFF.

The CDR3 nucleotides read TGTGCCAGTTCCCAGTGGGTTTCTAAGGCTAATGAAAAACTGTTTTTT. It codes for CASSQWVSKANEKLFF. J is TRBJ1-4 and V is TRBV19; D is undetermined. V dropped 8 bases and J dropped 3 bases, with 19 bases sitting between them. This CDR3 is 16 amino acids long. Germline lookup yields CDR1 LNHDA and CDR2 SQIVND (reference sequence).

Here the CDR3 DNA reads TGTGCCAGCAGCCCAAGGACAGCTAGCACAGATACGCAGTATTTT. As protein: CASSPRTASTDTQYF. The chain links TRBV9 to TRBJ2-3, with D perhaps TRBD1 (6 bases). The germline V and J ends were trimmed by 4 bases and 0 bases, with 12 bases remaining between them. Germline assignment: CDR1 SGDLS and CDR2 YYNGEE. The CDR3 is 15 amino acids. Full variable domain (rest looked up from reference TRBV9 and TRBJ2-3): DSGVTQTPKHLITATGQRVTLRCSPRSGDLSVYWYQQSLDQGLQFLIQYYNGEERAKGNILERFSAQQFPDLHSELNLSSLELGDSALYFCASSPRTASTDTQYFGPGTRLTVL.

The CDR3 region is CASSAGSYEQYF. CDR3 DNA sequence: TGTGCCAGCAGCGCAGGGTCCTACGAGCAGTACTTC. V gene TRBV2 combines with J gene TRBJ2-7, with D tentatively TRBD1 (5 bases). V lost 6 bases to trimming and J lost 1 base, with 7 bases between them. Germline values: CDR1 SNHLY, CDR2 FYNNEI. The length of the CDR3 is 12 residues.

This clone has a handful of counts. CDR3 DNA: TGTGCCAGCAGCCAATTGGGACAGGGGAACACTGAAGCTTTCTTT. Its protein is CASSQLGQGNTEAFF. V gene TRBV4-2 combines with J gene TRBJ1-1, with 9 bases aligning to TRBD1. The trim removed 2 bases at V and 1 base at J, leaving 2 bases unmatched. CDR1 LGHNA and CDR2 YNFKEQ come from the germline V gene. This CDR3 region has 15 residues.

The chain employs TRBV30 and TRBJ2-7; 9 bases line up with TRBD1. The CDR3 contains 15 residues. Germline V gives CDR1 GTSNPN, CDR2 SVGIG (reference sequence). The V gene end was trimmed by 4 bases and the J gene end by 1 base; junction bases not matched to a gene: 8. The CDR3 reads CAWKLIQGASYEQYF. CDR3 sequence (DNA): TGTGCCTGGAAACTCATACAGGGGGCTTCCTACGAGCAGTACTTC.

The chain employs TRBV6-5 and TRBJ2-7; possibly TRBD1 for D (5 bases). Looked up from germline, CDR1 is MNHEY and CDR2 is SVGAGI. Deletions cut 5 bases from V and 3 bases from J, with 14 bases between. CDR3 length: 14 residues. For the CDR3, the DNA is TGTGCCAGCAGTCCACAGGACCCTAACTACGAGCAGTACTTC. Amino acid sequence: CASSPQDPNYEQYF.

This chain links TRBV5-5 with TRBJ2-2; unclear D gene. The CDR3 consists of 15 residues. V was trimmed by 4 bases and J by 5 bases, leaving 15 bases between them. CDR1 is SGHKS, CDR2 YYEKEE, per germline (reference sequence). DNA for the CDR3: TGTGCCAGCAGCATAGGGATTCTAGGGACCGGGGAGCTGTTTTTT. Amino acid sequence: CASSIGILGTGELFF.

Only one count was recorded for this clone. V and J are TRBV11-3 and TRBJ2-3, with 11 bases matching TRBD2. The germline CDR1 and CDR2 sequences are SGHNT and YENEEA. Trimming removed 5 bases from V and 0 bases from J; junction bases left unmatched: 10. This CDR3 has 18 residues. CDR3 protein: CASSPGILAGGSTDTQYF. CDR3 nucleotide sequence: TGTGCCAGCAGCCCCGGGATCCTAGCGGGGGGAAGCACAGATACGCAGTATTTT.

This chain links TRBV6-4 with TRBJ2-1, with TRBD1 identical over 12 bases. Germline CDR1 MRHNA, CDR2 SNTAGT. This CDR3 region has 15 residues. V lost 5 bases, J lost 6 bases, and 5 bases stayed unmatched. In DNA, the CDR3 is TGTGCCAGCAGTCCCGGGACAGGGGGCTCCAATGAGCAGTTCTTC. This translates into CASSPGTGGSNEQFF.

V and J are TRBV18 and TRBJ1-1, with D hard to call. The CDR3 loop spans 13 amino acids. V lost 2 bases to trimming and J lost 7 bases, with 11 bases between them. Germline CDR1 is KGHSH and CDR2 is LQKENI. DNA for the CDR3: TGTGCCAGCTCACCAATCGGGGAAGGTGAAGCTTTCTTT. It encodes CASSPIGEGEAFF.

CDR3 in amino acids: CATSRDGGLINEQFF. CDR3 sequence (DNA): TGTGCCACCAGCAGAGATGGGGGGCTGATCAATGAGCAGTTCTTC. The rearrangement uses TRBV15 and TRBJ2-1, with D possibly being TRBD1 or TRBD2 (6 bases each). V lost 0 bases and J lost 6, with 12 bases in between. Germline CDR1 reads LNHNV; CDR2 reads YYDKDF (reference sequence). The CDR3 is 15 amino acids.

This sequence joins TRBV6-5 and TRBJ1-2; TRBD1 matches at 7 bases. Germline CDR1 MNHEY, CDR2 SVGAGI. CDR3 length: 13 amino acids. The V segment lost 7 bases and the J segment 2 bases; nucleotides outside the gene matches: 4. CDR3 amino acids: CASKLTGNYGYTF. CDR3 DNA: TGTGCCAGCAAGCTGACAGGGAACTATGGCTACACCTTC.

The chain has TRBV18 and TRBJ2-1; 10 bases are a match to TRBD1. CDR3 length: 15 residues. From germline, CDR1 is KGHSH and CDR2 LQKENI. V lost 2 bases, J lost 12 bases, and 10 bases stayed unmatched. CDR3 sequence: CASSPGPTGGAPQFF. CDR3 DNA sequence: TGTGCCAGCTCACCAGGGCCGACAGGGGGCGCACCGCAGTTCTTC.

This clone was counted once. The chain uses TRBV20-1 and TRBJ1-4; D is unresolved. Trimming stripped 6 bases from V and 8 bases from J, with 10 bases between. This CDR3 has 11 amino acids. CDR1 DFQATT and CDR2 SNEGSKA come from the germline V gene (reference sequence). CDR3 protein: CSAPSGEKLFF. The CDR3 DNA reads as TGCAGTGCCCCCTCCGGAGAAAAACTGTTTTTT.

The chain has TRBV6-5 and TRBJ2-7, with D possibly matching TRBD2 (6 bases). Trimming removed 3 bases from V and 5 bases from J, with 14 bases in between. This CDR3 is 14 amino acids long. Germline CDR1 reads MNHEY; CDR2 reads SVGAGI. This CDR3 reads CASSYSTGDNEQYF. In DNA form, the CDR3 reads TGTGCCAGCAGTTATTCCACGGGAGATAACGAGCAGTACTTC.

The chain is built from TRBV19 and TRBJ1-5; tentative D call: TRBD1 (5 bases). Trimming stripped 6 bases from V and 3 bases from J, with 12 bases between. The germline V gene encodes CDR1 LNHDA and CDR2 SQIVND (reference sequence). CDR3 length: 14 amino acids. The CDR3 here is CASRQGTDNQPQHF. The CDR3 bases are TGTGCCAGTAGGCAGGGTACTGACAATCAGCCCCAGCATTTT.

The chain is built from TRBV27 and TRBJ1-1, with 7 nucleotides matching TRBD1. Per germline, CDR1 MNHEY and CDR2 SMNVEV (reference sequence). This CDR3 has 13 amino acids. The trim removed 6 bases at V and 7 bases at J, leaving 8 bases unmatched. The CDR3 DNA is TGTGCCAGCAGCCCTTCCGACAGGGTTGAAGCTTTCTTT. Protein sequence: CASSPSDRVEAFF.

J is TRBJ2-1 and V is TRBV6-5; D not resolved. Trimming took off 6 bases at V and 1 base at J, with 13 bases between the two ends. There are 15 residues in the CDR3. Germline V gene lookup returns CDR1 MNHEY and CDR2 SVGAGI. DNA of the CDR3: TGTGCCAGCAGCCTTGGAGTTATATCCTACAATGAGCAGTTCTTC. This translates into CASSLGVISYNEQFF.

The chain employs TRBV28 and TRBJ2-5; D not resolved. Near its end, the DNA agrees better with TRBJ2-7, so the J call may be wrong. The germline V gene encodes CDR1 MDHEN and CDR2 SYDVKM. The CDR3 loop spans 15 amino acids. The CDR3 protein is CASSHAAQNIYEQYF. CDR3 bases: TGTGCCAGCAGCCACGCGGCACAGAACATCTACGAGCAGTACTTC.

This clone came up a few times. The chain combines TRBV11-3 with TRBJ1-6; D is possibly TRBD1 (5 bases). The V gene lost 1 base and the J gene lost 10 bases, with 8 bases spanning the gap. This CDR3 contains 13 residues. Looked up from germline, CDR1 is SGHNT and CDR2 is YENEEA. DNA of the CDR3: TGTGCCAGCAGCTTAGCTGGGGGATCACCCCTCCACTTT. Encoded protein: CASSLAGGSPLHF. The variable domain in full, with the rest retrieved from reference TRBV11-3 and TRBJ1-6, is EAGVVQSPRYKIIEKKQPVAFWCNPISGHNTLYWYLQNLGQGPELLIRYENEEAVDDSQLPKDRFSAERLKGVDSTLKIQPAELGDSAVYLCASSLAGGSPLHFGNGTRLTVT.